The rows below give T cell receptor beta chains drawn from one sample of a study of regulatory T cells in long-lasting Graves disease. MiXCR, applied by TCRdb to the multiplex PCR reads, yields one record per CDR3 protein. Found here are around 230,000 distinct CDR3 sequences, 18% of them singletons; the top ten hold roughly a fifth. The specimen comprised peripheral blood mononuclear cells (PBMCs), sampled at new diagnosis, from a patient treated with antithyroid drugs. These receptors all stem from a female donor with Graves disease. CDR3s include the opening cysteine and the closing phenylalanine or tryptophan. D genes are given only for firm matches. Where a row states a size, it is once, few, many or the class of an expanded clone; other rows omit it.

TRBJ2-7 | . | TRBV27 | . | TGTGCCAGCGGCGCGGTGGGGACAAGGGCCCACGAGCAGTACTTC | CASGAVGTRAHEQYF
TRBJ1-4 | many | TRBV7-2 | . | TGTGCCAGCAGCCCCGGGACATACGGTGAAAAACTGTTTTTT | CASSPGTYGEKLFF
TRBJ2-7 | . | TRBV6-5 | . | TGTGCCAGCAGTTACTCGTTTATGGGACGGAACTACGAGCAGTACTTC | CASSYSFMGRNYEQYF
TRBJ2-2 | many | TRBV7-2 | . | TGTGCCAGCAGCTCCGGGTGGGGGACTTGGAACACCGGGGAGCTGTTTTTT | CASSSGWGTWNTGELFF
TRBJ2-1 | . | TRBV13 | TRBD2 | TGTGCCAGCAGCTCCTGGACTAGCGATCGGCAGTTCTTC | CASSSWTSDRQFF
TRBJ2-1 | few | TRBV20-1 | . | TGCAGTGCTAGAGATTGGGGAGAGGGCAATGAGCAGTTCTTC | CSARDWGEGNEQFF
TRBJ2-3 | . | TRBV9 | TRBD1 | TGTGCCAGCAGCCCCGGGACAGGGTTATCCCAAGATACGCAGTATTTT | CASSPGTGLSQDTQYF
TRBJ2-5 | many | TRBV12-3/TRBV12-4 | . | TGTGCCAGCAGTTTACCGCGGGCCCAGCAAGAGACCCAGTACTTC | CASSLPRAQQETQYF
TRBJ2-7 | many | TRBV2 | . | TGTGCCAGCAGGGGGGACCAAATCTACGAGCAGTACTTC | CASRGDQIYEQYF
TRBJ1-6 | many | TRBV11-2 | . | TGTGCCAGCAGCTCCGTCTTGGGTGGTAATTCACCCCTCCACTTT | CASSSVLGGNSPLHF
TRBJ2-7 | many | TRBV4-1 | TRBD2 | TGCGCCAGCAGCCTGACTAGCGGGAGTGACGAGCAGTACTTC | CASSLTSGSDEQYF
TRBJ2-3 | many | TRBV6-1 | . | TGTGCCAGCAGACCACTACGAAGCACAGATACGCAGTATTTT | CASRPLRSTDTQYF
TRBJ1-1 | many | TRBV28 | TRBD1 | TGTGCCAGCAGTTTAGCAGGGGGGGGTACTGAAGCTTTCTTT | CASSLAGGGTEAFF
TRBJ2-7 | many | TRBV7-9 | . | TGTGCCAGCAGCCCTCGGCGGTACGAGCAGTACTTC | CASSPRRYEQYF
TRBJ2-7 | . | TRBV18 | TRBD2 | TGTGCCAGCTCACCACCCGGGCTAGCGGTCTACGAGCAGTACTTC | CASSPPGLAVYEQYF
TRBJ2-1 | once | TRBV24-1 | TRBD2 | TGTGCCACCAGTGATCCACCCGGGACTAGCGGGAGGGCCAATGAGCAGTTCTTC | CATSDPPGTSGRANEQFF
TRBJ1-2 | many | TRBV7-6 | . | TGTGCCAGCAGTACACAGGGCGCCTATGGCTACACCTTC | CASSTQGAYGYTF
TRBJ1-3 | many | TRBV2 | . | TGTGCCAGCAGTGAATGGCGGGGAACGGGAAACACCATATATTTT | CASSEWRGTGNTIYF
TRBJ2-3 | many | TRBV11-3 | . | TGTGCCAGCAGCTTAGTTTCGGAAGGTACGCAGTATTTT | CASSLVSEGTQYF
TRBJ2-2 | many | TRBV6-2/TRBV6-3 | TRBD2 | TGTGCCAGCAGTTACTCCGTTGGACTAGCGGGAGTGCCCGTCACCGGGGAGCTGTTTTTT | CASSYSVGLAGVPVTGELFF
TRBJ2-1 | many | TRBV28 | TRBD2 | TGTGCCAGCACCGGGACTAGCGGGGCCTACAATGAGCAGTTCTTC | CASTGTSGAYNEQFF
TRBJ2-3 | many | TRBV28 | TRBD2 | TGTGCCAGCAGTTTACGGACTAGCGGGAGTCCATATACGCAGTATTTT | CASSLRTSGSPYTQYF
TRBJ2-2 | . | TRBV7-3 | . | TGTGCCAGCAGCTTAGCGCATTGGCAGAGCACCGGGGAGCTGTTTTTT | CASSLAHWQSTGELFF
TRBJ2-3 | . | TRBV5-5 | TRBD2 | TGTGCCAGCAGCTACCTACTAGCGGGAGGCCCAGATACGCAGTATTTT | CASSYLLAGGPDTQYF
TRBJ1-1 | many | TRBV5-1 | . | TGCGCCAGCAGCCCGGGGGGGGGGCTCACTGAAGCTTTCTTT | CASSPGGGLTEAFF
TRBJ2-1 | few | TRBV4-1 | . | TGCGCCAGCAGCCATGGAGACCGCTACAATGAGCAGTTCTTC | CASSHGDRYNEQFF
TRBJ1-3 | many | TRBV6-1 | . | TGTGCCAGCACCACGCCCGGAAACACCATATATTTT | CASTTPGNTIYF
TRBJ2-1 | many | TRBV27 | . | TGTGCCAGCAGTCTAACTTTGAGCTCCTACAATGAGCAGTTCTTC | CASSLTLSSYNEQFF
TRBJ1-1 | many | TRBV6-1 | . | TGTGCCAGCAGTGTCGGGGGGCTAGGCACTGAAGCTTTCTTT | CASSVGGLGTEAFF
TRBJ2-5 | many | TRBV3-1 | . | TGTGCCAGCAGCCACCACGAAGAGACCCAGTACTTC | CASSHHEETQYF
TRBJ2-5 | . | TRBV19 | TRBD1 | TGTGCCAGTAGTAAAGACAGGGGAGAGACCCAGTACTTC | CASSKDRGETQYF
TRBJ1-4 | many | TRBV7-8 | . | TGTGCCAGCAGCTTAGACTATAATGAAAAACTGTTTTTT | CASSLDYNEKLFF
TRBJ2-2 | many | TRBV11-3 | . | TGTGCCAGCAGCAACCCACGGGGCAGGGTTAACACCGGGGAGCTGTTTTTT | CASSNPRGRVNTGELFF
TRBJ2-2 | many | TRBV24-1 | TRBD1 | TGTGCCACCAGAGGACAGGGTGAAGCCGGGGAGCTGTTTTTT | CATRGQGEAGELFF
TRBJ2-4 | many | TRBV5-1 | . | TGCGCCAGCAGCTCGGGACTCTCACTAGCCAAAAACATTCAGTACTTC | CASSSGLSLAKNIQYF
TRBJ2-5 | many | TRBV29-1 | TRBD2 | TGCAGCGCCGGACTAGCGGAGACCCAGTACTTC | CSAGLAETQYF
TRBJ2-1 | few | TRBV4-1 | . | TGCGCCAGCAGCCAAGGGGGGAGCGGAAGTGTCTCCTACAATGAGCAGTTCTTC | CASSQGGSGSVSYNEQFF
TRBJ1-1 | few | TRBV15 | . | TGTGCCACCAGCACAAAGCGGACCACTGAAGCTTTCTTT | CATSTKRTTEAFF
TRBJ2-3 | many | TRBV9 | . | TGTGCCAGCAGCGACCGGGACTCCTCCCATACGCAGTATTTT | CASSDRDSSHTQYF
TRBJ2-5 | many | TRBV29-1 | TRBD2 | TGCAGCGTCTCGACTAGCGGGAGGGCCGTAGAGACCCAGTACTTC | CSVSTSGRAVETQYF
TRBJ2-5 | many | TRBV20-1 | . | TGCAGTGCTAGAGTGGTAGCGGAAGAGACCCAGTACTTC | CSARVVAEETQYF
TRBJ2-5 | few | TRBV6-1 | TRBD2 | TGTGCCAGCCTCACGGGCGGGAGTGAGACCCAGTACTTC | CASLTGGSETQYF
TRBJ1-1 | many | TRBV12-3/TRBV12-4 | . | TGTGCCAGCAGTGCGGGACTTTCTGAAGCTTTCTTT | CASSAGLSEAFF
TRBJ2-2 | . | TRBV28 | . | TGTGCCAGCAGTTCTTCTGGCGGGGAGCTGTTTTTT | CASSSSGGELFF
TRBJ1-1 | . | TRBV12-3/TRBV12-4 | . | TGTGCCGGCAGTTTAGTGCTGGGCATTGAAGCTTTCTTT | CAGSLVLGIEAFF
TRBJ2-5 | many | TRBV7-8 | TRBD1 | TGTGCCAGCAGCTTATCCCCCCGGGGACAGGGATTTACGATAGCGACGTCACAGTACTTC | CASSLSPRGQGFTIATSQYF
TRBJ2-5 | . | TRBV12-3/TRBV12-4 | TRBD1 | TGTGCCAGCGGGGGGACAGGGGGTCGGGAGACCCAGTACTTC | CASGGTGGRETQYF
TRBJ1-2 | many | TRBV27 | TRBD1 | TGTGCCAGCAGGAGGGACAGGGGAAACTATGGCTACACCTTC | CASRRDRGNYGYTF